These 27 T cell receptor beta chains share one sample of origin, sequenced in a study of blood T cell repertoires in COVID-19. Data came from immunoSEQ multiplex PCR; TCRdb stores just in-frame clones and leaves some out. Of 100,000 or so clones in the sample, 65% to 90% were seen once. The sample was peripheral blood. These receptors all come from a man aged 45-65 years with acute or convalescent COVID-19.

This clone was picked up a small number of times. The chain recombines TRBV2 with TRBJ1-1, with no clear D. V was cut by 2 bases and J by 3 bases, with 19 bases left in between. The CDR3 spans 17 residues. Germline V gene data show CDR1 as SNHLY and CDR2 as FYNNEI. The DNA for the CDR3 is TGTGCCAGCAGTGAACCTTTAGCTCGTCATAGATACACTGAAGCTTTCTTT. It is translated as CASSEPLARHRYTEAFF.

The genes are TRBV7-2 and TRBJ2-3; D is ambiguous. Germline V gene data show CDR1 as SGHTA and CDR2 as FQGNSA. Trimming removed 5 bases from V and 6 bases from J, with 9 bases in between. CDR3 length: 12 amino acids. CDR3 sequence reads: CASSPRWDTQYF. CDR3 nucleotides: TGTGCCAGCAGCCCTAGGTGGGATACGCAGTATTTT.

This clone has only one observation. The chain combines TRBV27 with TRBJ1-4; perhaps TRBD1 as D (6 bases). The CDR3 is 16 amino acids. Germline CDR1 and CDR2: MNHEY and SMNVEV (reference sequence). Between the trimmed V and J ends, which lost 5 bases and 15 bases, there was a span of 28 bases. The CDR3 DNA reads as TGTGCCAGCAGTATCGGACTCGGGACATCGACACACCGAATGTTTTTT. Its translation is CASSIGLGTSTHRMFF. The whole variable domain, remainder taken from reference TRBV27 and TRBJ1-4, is EAQVTQNPRYLITVTGKKLTVTCSQNMNHEYMSWYRQDPGLGLRQIYYSMNVEVTDKGDVPEGYKVSRKEKRNFPLILESPSPNQTSLYFCASSIGLGTSTHRMFFGSGTQLSVL.

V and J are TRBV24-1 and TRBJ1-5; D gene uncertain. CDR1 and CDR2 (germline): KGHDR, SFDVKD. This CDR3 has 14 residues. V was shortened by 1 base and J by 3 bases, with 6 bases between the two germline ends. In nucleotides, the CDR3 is TGTGCCACCAGTGATTTCCGGGACAATCAGCCCCAGCATTTT. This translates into CATSDFRDNQPQHF.

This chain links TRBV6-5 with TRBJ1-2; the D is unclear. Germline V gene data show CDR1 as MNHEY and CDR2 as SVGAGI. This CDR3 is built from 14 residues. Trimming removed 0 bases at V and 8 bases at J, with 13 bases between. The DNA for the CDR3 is TGTGCCAGCAGTTACTCGGAGCAGTTTTACGGCTACACCTTC. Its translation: CASSYSEQFYGYTF.

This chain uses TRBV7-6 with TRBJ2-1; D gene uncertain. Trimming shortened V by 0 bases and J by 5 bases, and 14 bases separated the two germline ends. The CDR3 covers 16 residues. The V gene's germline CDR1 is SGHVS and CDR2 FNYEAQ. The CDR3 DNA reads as TGTGCCAGCAGCTTAGCCTTTAAGGCAGGCAACAATGAGCAGTTCTTC. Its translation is CASSLAFKAGNNEQFF.

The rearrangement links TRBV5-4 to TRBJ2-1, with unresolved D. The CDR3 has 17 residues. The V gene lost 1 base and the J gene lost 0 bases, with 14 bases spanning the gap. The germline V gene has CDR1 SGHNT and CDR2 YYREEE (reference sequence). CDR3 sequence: CASSLTIRTSSYNEQFF. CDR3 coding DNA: TGTGCCAGCAGCTTGACTATTCGTACGAGCTCCTACAATGAGCAGTTCTTC.

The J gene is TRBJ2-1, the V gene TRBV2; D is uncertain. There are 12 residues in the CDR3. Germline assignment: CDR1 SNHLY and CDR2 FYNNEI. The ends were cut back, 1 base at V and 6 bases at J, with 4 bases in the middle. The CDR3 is CASSEVSNEQFF. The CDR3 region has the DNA TGTGCCAGCAGTGAAGTGAGCAATGAGCAGTTCTTC. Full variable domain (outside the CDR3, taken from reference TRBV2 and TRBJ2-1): EPEVTQTPSHQVTQMGQEVILRCVPISNHLYFYWYRQILGQKVEFLVSFYNNEISEKSEIFDDQFSVERPDGSNFTLKIRSTKLEDSAMYFCASSEVSNEQFFGPGTRLTVL.

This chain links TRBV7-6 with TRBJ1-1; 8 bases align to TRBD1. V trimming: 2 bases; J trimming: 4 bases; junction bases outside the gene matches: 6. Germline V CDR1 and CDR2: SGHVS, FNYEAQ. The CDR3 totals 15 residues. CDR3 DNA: TGTGCCAGCAGCTTAAGGGACAGGCGGGGCACTGAAGCTTTCTTT. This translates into CASSLRDRRGTEAFF.

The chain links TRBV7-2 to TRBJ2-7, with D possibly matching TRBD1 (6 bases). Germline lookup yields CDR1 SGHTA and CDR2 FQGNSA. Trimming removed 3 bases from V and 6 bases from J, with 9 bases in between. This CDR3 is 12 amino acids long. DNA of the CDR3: TGTGCCAGCAGCTTCAACAGGGCCGAGCAGTACTTC. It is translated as CASSFNRAEQYF. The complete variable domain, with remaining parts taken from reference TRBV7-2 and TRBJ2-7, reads GAGVSQSPSNKVTEKGKDVELRCDPISGHTALYWYRQSLGQGLEFLIYFQGNSAPDKSGLPSDRFSAERTGGSVSTLTIQRTQQEDSAVYLCASSFNRAEQYFGPGTRLTVT.

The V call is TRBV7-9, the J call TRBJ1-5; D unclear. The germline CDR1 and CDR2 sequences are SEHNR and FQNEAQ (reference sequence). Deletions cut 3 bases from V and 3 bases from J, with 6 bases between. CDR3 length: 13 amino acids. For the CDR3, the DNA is TGTGCCAGCAGCTTCTTGGCCAATCAGCCCCAGCATTTT. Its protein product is CASSFLANQPQHF.

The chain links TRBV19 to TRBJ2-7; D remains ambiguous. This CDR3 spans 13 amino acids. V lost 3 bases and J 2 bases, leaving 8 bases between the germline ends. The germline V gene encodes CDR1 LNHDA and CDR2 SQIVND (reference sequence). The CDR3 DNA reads TGTGCCAGTAGTATGGCCAGGACCTACGAGCAGTACTTC. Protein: CASSMARTYEQYF.

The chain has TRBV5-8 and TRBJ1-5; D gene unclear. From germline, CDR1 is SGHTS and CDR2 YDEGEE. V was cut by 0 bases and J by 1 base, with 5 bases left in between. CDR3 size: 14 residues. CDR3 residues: CASSLDGSNQPQHF. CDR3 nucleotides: TGTGCCAGCAGCTTGGACGGGAGCAATCAGCCCCAGCATTTT. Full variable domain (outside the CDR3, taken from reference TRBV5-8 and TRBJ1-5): EAGVTQSPTHLIKTRGQQATLRCSPISGHTSVYWYQQALGLGLQFLLWYDEGEERNRGNFPPRFSGRQFPNYSSELNVNALELEDSALYLCASSLDGSNQPQHFGDGTRLSIL.

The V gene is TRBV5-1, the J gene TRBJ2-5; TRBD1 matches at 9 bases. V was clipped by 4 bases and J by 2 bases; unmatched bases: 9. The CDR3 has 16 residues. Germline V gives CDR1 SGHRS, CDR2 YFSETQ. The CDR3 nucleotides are TGCGCCAGCAGCAAAGGGGACAGGGCTTTACAAGAGACCCAGTACTTC. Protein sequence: CASSKGDRALQETQYF.

CDR3 coding DNA: TGTGCCAGCAGCTTGTCCGGCGGGGGCCCCTACAATGAGCAGTTCTTC. Its translation: CASSLSGGGPYNEQFF. V and J are TRBV5-4 and TRBJ2-1; TRBD2 is a possible D gene (7 bases). The length of the CDR3 is 16 residues. Germline V gives CDR1 SGHNT, CDR2 YYREEE (reference sequence). V gave up 1 base and J gave up 2 bases, with 13 bases separating them.

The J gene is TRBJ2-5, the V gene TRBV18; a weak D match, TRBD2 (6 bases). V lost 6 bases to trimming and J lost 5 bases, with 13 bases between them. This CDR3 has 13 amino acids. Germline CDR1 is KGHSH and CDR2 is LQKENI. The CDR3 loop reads CASSYSREETQYF. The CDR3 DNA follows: TGTGCCAGCTCGTACTCCCGGGAGGAGACCCAGTACTTC.

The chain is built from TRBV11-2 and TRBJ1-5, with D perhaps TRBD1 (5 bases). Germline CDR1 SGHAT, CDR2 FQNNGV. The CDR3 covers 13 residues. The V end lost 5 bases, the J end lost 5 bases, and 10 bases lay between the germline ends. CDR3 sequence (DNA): TGTGCCAGCAGCACCCAGGGTGATCAGCCCCAGCATTTT. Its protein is CASSTQGDQPQHF.

The CDR3 DNA reads TGTGCCATCAGCGCGGACAGGGGTGAGCAGTTCTTC. This translates into CAISADRGEQFF. The chain has TRBV10-3 and TRBJ2-1, with 9 bases identical to TRBD1. V dropped 6 bases and J dropped 9; count of bases not matched to a gene: 3. CDR1 and CDR2 (germline): ENHRY, SYGVKD. The CDR3 totals 12 residues.

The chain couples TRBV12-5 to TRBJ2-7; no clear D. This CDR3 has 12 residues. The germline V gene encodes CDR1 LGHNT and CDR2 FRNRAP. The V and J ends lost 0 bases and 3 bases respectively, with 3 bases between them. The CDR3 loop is CASGLVHYEQYF. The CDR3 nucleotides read TGTGCTAGTGGTTTGGTACACTACGAGCAGTACTTC.

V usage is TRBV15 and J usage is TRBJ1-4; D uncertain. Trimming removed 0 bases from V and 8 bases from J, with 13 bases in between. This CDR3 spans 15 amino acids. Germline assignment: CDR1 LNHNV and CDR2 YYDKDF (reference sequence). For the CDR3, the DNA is TGTGCCACCAGCAGAGATCAGGCGGGTTCAGAAAAACTGTTTTTT. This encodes CATSRDQAGSEKLFF.

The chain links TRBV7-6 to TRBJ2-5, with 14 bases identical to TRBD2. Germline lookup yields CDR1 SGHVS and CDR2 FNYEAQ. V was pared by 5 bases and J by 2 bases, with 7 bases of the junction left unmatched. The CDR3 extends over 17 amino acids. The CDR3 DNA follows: TGTGCCAGCAGCCCGGGACTAGCGGGGGTTATTCAAGAGACCCAGTACTTC. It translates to CASSPGLAGVIQETQYF.

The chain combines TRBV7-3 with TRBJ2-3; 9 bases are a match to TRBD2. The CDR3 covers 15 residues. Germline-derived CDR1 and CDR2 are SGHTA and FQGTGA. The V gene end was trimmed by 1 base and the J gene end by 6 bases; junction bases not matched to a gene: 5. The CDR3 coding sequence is TGTGCCAGCAGCTTAATAGGAGCGGGAGGTGATACGCAGTATTTT. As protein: CASSLIGAGGDTQYF.

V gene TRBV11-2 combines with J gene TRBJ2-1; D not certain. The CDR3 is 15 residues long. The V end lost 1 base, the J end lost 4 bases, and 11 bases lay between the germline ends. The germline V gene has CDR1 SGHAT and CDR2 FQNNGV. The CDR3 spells CASSLAPGRYNEQFF. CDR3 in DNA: TGTGCCAGCAGCTTAGCCCCTGGCAGATACAATGAGCAGTTCTTC.

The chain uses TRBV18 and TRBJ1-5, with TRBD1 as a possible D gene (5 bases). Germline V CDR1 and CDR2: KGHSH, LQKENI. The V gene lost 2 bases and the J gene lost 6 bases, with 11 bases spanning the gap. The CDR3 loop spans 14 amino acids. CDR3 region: CASSPSTGTQPQHF. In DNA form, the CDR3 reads TGTGCCAGCTCACCAAGTACAGGAACTCAGCCCCAGCATTTT.

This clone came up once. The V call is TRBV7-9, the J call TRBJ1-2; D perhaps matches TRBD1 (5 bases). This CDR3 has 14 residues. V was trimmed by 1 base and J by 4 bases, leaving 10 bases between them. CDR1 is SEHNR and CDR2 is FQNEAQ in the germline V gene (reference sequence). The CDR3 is CASSLVQGGYGYTF. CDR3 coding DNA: TGTGCCAGCAGCTTAGTGCAGGGCGGCTATGGCTACACCTTC.

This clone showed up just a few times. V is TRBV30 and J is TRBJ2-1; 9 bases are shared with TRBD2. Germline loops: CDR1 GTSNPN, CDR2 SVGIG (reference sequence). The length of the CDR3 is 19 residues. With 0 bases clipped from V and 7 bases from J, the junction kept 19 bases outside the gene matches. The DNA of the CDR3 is TGTGCCTGGAGTGTCTACGGTTGGGGTCCTAGCGGGAAGTTAAATGAGCAGTTCTTC. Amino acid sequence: CAWSVYGWGPSGKLNEQFF. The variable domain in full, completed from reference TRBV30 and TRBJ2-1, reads SQTIHQWPATLVQPVGSPLSLECTVEGTSNPNLYWYRQAAGRGLQLLFYSVGIGQISSEVPQNLSASRPQDRQFILSSKKLLLSDSGFYLCAWSVYGWGPSGKLNEQFFGPGTRLTVL.

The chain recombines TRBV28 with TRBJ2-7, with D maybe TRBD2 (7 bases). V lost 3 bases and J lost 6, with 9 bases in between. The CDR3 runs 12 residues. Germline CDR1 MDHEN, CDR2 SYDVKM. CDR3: CASSLGGREQYF. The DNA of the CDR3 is TGTGCCAGCAGTTTGGGGGGGCGCGAGCAGTACTTC.